The present entry profiles one T cell receptor beta chain with its context. The target antigen is unknown. The record originates from a study of tumor-infiltrating lymphocytes in primary liver carcinoma. Across the study: Spanning 4.2 to 10 cm, the tumors were T1-T3 N0M0.

This CDR3 is built from 13 residues. Trimming left V 5 bases short and J 2 bases short, with 10 bases between. CDR1 is SQVTM, CDR2 ANQGSEA, per germline. Germline DNA was also extracted, and blood RNA derived from unsorted whole blood. Treatment-naive at the time, the patients had chronic HBV infection. Findings and caveats of the study: Among the pair types, tumor region pairs showed more overlap than tumor-adjacent and tumor-blood pairs.

The input was 400 to 500 ng total RNA; TCR beta cDNA was made from it with a constant-region primer. Investigators got TCR beta libraries out of three nested multiplex PCR rounds, done with slightly modified ARM-PCR. The study ran its first two PCR rounds for approximately 11 cycles each, using TRBV1-TRBV30 forward primers and a C-beta reverse primer. One entry per CDR3 protein, called by TCRdb with MiXCR from the multiplex PCR reads. The table lists hundreds of thousands of distinct CDR3 sequences, around three fifths of them singletons. The V and J genes are TRBV29-1 and TRBJ1-3, with a weak D call TRBD1 (5 bases). The sequenced sample consisted of peripheral blood. This sequence originates from a woman younger than 45 with primary liver carcinoma and hepatitis B virus infection. The CDR3 loop is CSVLQGAGNTIYF. In DNA form, the CDR3 reads TGCAGCGTTCTGCAGGGCGCTGGAAACACCATATATTTT.